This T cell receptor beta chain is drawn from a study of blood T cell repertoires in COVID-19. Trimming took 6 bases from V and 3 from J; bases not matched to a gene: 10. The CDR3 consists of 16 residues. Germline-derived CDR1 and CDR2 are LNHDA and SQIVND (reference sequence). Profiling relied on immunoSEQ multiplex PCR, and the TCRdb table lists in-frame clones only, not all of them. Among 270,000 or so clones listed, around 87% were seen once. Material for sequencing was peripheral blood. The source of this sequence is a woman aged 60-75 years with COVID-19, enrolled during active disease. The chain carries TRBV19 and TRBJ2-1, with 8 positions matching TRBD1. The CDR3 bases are TGTGCCAGTAGGATCCTAGACAGGGGCAACTACAATGAGCAGTTCTTC. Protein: CASRILDRGNYNEQFF.